These 6 T cell receptor beta chains came from one sample sequenced in a study of CD8+CD57+ T cells in acquired aplastic anemia. The use of genomic DNA as template underpinned the TCR beta VDJ and CDR3 profiling. TCRdb processed the reads anew with MiXCR; each CDR3 protein has one entry. Here the sample spans roughly 180,000 distinct CDR3 sequences, around 60% being singletons. Before being chosen for sequencing, patients had shown CD8+CD57+ cell expansion by flow cytometry. The sample was sorted CD4+, CD8+, or CD8+CD57+ T cells (not recorded which) from PBMCs. The receptors were sampled from a human donor with aplastic anemia.

This chain links TRBV7-9 with TRBJ1-6, with 8 bases identical to TRBD1. In germline, CDR1 is SEHNR, CDR2 FQNEAQ (reference sequence). The CDR3 spans 15 residues. Unmatched junction bases numbered 6, after V lost 2 bases and J lost 9 bases. The CDR3 sequence is CASSLLDRESSPLHF. The CDR3 region has the DNA TGTGCCAGCAGCTTATTGGACAGGGAATCTTCACCCCTCCACTTT.

This clonotype came up many times. This chain connects TRBV27 to TRBJ1-5; D may be TRBD1 (6 bases). V was trimmed by 2 bases and J by 2 bases, leaving 7 bases between them. Germline V CDR1 and CDR2: MNHEY, SMNVEV (reference sequence). The CDR3 loop spans 14 amino acids. The DNA of the CDR3 is TGTGCCAGCAGTTTAAACAGGGGCAATCAGCCCCAGCATTTT. Translated: CASSLNRGNQPQHF.

This clonotype was seen ten or more times. The CDR3 spells CASSQELGGGRYEQYF. The CDR3 bases are TGCGCCAGCAGCCAAGAATTAGGGGGGGGCCGATACGAGCAGTACTTC. V and J are TRBV4-1 and TRBJ2-7; D is perhaps TRBD2 (7 bases). Germline V gene data show CDR1 as MGHRA and CDR2 as YSYEKL. The CDR3 runs 16 residues. Trimming cost V 0 bases and J 4 bases, with 16 bases left between them.

The chain is built from TRBV6-1 and TRBJ1-1; D may be TRBD1 (5 bases). Trimming shortened V by 10 bases and J by 1 base, and 13 bases separated the two germline ends. This CDR3 region has 13 residues. Germline loops: CDR1 MNHNS, CDR2 SASEGT. This CDR3 is CATKTGENTEAFF. In DNA, the CDR3 is TGTGCCACCAAAACAGGCGAGAACACTGAAGCTTTCTTT.

The V gene is TRBV2, the J gene TRBJ1-2, with TRBD1 as a possible D gene (6 bases). Germline-derived CDR1 and CDR2 are SNHLY and FYNNEI. The CDR3 consists of 14 residues. Trimming took off 4 bases at V and 4 bases at J, with 13 bases between the two ends. This CDR3 is CASSVQGIGYGYTF. CDR3 nucleotides: TGTGCCAGCAGTGTTCAGGGGATCGGCTATGGCTACACCTTC.

V gene TRBV7-2 combines with J gene TRBJ2-5; TRBD1 might be the D (5 bases). This CDR3 comprises 15 residues. V lost 5 bases and J lost 5, with 18 bases in between. From germline, CDR1 is SGHTA and CDR2 FQGNSA. In nucleotides, the CDR3 is TGTGCCAGCAGCCCAGGGCCTAACCCAGGGGAGACCCAGTACTTC. It specifies CASSPGPNPGETQYF.